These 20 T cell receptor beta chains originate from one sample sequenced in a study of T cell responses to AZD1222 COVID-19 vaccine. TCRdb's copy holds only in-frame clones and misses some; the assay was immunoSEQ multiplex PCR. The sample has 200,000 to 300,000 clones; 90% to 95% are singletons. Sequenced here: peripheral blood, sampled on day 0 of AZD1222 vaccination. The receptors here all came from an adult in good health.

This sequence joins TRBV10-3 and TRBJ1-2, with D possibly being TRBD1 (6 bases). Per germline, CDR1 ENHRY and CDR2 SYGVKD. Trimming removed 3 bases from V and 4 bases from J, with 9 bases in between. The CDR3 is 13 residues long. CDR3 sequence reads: CAISEPTGYGYTF. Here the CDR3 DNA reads TGTGCCATCAGTGAACCGACAGGCTATGGCTACACCTTC.

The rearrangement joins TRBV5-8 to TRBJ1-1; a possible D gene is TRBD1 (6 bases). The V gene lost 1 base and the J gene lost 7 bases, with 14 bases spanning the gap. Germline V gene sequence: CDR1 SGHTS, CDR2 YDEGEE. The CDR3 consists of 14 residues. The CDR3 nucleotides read TGTGCCAGCAGCTTGTGGTGGGTCAGGGGTGAAGCTTTCTTT. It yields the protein CASSLWWVRGEAFF.

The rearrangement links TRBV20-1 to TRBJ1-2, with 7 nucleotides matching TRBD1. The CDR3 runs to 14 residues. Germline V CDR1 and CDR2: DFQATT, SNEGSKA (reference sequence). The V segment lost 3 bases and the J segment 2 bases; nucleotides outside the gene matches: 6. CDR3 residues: CSASPQGGNYGYTF. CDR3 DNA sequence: TGCAGTGCTAGTCCCCAGGGGGGAAACTATGGCTACACCTTC.

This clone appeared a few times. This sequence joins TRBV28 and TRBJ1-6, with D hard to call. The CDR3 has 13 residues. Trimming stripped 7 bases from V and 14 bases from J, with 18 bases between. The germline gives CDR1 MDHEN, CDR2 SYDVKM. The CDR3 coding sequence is TGTGCCAGCACTCCCTTAAGCCCCAGGACCCTCCACTTT. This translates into CASTPLSPRTLHF.

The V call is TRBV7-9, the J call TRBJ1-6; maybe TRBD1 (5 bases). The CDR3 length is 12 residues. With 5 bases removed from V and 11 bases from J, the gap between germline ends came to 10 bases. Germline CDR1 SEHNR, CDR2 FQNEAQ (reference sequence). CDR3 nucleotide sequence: TGTGCCAGCAGCCGCGAGGGACCACCCCTCCACTTT. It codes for CASSREGPPLHF.

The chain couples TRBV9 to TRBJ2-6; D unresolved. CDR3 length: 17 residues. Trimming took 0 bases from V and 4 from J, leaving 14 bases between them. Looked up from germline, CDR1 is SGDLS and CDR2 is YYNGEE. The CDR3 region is CASSVALAEAGANVLTF. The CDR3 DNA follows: TGTGCCAGCAGCGTAGCTCTCGCAGAGGCCGGGGCCAACGTCCTGACTTTC.

CDR3 bases: TGTGCCAGCAGCCAAAACACTGAAGCTTTCTTT. This sequence encodes CASSQNTEAFF. The V and J genes are TRBV5-5 and TRBJ1-1; D gene unclear. The CDR3 consists of 11 residues. The V and J ends lost 4 bases and 2 bases respectively, with 3 bases between them. CDR1 and CDR2 from the germline V gene are SGHKS and YYEKEE (reference sequence).

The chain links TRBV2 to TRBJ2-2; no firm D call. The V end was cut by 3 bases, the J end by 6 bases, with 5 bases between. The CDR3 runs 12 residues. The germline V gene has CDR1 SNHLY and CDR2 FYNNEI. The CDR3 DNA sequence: TGTGCCAGCAGTGATTTCCCCGGGGAGCTGTTTTTT. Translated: CASSDFPGELFF.

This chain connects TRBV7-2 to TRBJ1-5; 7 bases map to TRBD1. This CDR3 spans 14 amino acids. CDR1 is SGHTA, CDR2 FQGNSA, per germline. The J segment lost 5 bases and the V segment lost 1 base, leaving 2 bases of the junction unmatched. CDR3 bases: TGTGCCAGCAGCTTAGTCCAGGGGGATCAGCCCCAGCATTTT. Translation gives CASSLVQGDQPQHF.

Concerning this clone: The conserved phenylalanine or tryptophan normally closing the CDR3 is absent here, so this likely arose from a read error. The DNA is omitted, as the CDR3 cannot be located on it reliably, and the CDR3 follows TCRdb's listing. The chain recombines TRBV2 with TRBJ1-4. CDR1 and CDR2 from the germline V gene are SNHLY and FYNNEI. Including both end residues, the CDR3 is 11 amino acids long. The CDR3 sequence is CASRTPPPGPE.

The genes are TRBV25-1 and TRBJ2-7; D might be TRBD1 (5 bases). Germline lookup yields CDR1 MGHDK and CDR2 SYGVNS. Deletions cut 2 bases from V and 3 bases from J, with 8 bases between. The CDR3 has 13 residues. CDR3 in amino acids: CASSEGHYYEQYF. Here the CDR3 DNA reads TGTGCCAGCAGTGAAGGACACTACTACGAGCAGTACTTC.

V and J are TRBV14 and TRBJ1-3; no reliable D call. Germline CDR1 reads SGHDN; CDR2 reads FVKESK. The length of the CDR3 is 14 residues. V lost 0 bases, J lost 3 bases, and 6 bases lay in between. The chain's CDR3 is CASSQDRIGNTIYF. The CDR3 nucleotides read TGTGCCAGCAGCCAAGATAGGATTGGAAACACCATATATTTT.

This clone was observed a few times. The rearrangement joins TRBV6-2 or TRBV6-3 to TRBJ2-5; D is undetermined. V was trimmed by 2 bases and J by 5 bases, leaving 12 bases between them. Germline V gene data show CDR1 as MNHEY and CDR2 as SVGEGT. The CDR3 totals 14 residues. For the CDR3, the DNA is TGTGCCAGCAGTTACCTAAAAATCGGGGAGACCCAGTACTTC. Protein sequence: CASSYLKIGETQYF.

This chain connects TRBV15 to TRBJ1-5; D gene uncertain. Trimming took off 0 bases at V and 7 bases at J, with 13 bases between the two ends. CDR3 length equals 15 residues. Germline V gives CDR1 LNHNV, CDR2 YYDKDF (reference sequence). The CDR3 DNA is TGTGCCACCAGCAGAGATAGGGCAGGAGGGCAGCCCCAGCATTTT. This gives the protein CATSRDRAGGQPQHF. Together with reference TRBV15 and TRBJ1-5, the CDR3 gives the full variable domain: DAMVIQNPRYQVTQFGKPVTLSCSQTLNHNVMYWYQQKSSQAPKLLFHYYDKDFNNEADTPDNFQSRRPNTSFCFLDIRSPGLGDTAMYLCATSRDRAGGQPQHFGDGTRLSIL.

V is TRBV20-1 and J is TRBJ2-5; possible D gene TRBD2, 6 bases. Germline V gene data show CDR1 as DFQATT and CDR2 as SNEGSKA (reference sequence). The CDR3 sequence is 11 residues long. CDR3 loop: CIRAAGETQYF. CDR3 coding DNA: TGCATTAGGGCCGCGGGGGAGACCCAGTACTTC.

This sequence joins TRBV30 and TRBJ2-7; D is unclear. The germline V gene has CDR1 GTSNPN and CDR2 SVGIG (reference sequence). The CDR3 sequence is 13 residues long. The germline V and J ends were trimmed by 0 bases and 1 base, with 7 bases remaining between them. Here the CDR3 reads CAWSVPGSYEQYF. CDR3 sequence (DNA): TGTGCCTGGAGTGTACCAGGTTCCTACGAGCAGTACTTC.

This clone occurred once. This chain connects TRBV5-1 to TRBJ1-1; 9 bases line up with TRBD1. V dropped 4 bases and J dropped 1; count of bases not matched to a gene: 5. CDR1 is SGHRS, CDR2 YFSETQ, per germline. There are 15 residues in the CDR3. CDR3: CASSRTGVGNTEAFF. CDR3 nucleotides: TGCGCCAGCAGCAGGACAGGGGTTGGGAACACTGAAGCTTTCTTT.

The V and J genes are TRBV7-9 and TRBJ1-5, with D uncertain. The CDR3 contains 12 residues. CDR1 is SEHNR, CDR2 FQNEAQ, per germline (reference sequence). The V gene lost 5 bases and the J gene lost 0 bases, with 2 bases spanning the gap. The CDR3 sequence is CASSTSNQPQHF. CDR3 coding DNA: TGTGCCAGCAGCACTAGCAATCAGCCCCAGCATTTT.

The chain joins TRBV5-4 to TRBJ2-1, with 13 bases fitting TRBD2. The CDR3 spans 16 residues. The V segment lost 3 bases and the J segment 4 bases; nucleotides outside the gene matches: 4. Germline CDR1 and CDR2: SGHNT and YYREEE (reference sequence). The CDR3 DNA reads TGTGCCAGCAGCTCATTACTAGCGGGAGGGTACAATGAGCAGTTCTTC. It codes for CASSSLLAGGYNEQFF.

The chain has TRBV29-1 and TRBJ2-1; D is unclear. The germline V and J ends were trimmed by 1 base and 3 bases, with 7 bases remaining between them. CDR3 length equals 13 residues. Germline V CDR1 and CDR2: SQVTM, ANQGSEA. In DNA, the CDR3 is TGCAGCGTTGAAGGTCACAGCTACAATGAGCAGTTCTTC. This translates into CSVEGHSYNEQFF.